The 13 T cell receptor beta chains reported below all come from one sample, sequenced in a study of T cells in narcolepsy. Profiling relied on immunoSEQ multiplex PCR, and the TCRdb table lists in-frame clones only, not all of them. The sample comprises 25,000 to 35,000 clones, about four fifths of which are singletons, and about 6% rests with the top ten. The sample comprised memory (CD45RA-) CD4+ T cells from blood. The receptors originated from a human donor in good health.

This clone was seen a single time. The chain employs TRBV9 and TRBJ2-1, with 10 bases aligning to TRBD2. V trimming: 6 bases; J trimming: 4 bases; junction bases outside the gene matches: 4. This CDR3 is 14 amino acids long. Germline assignment: CDR1 SGDLS and CDR2 YYNGEE. Here the CDR3 reads CASKGAGGYNEQFF. DNA of the CDR3: TGTGCCAGCAAGGGAGCGGGAGGGTACAATGAGCAGTTCTTC.

This chain links TRBV7-6 with TRBJ2-1; possibly TRBD1 for D (6 bases). V lost 5 bases, J lost 0 bases, and 14 bases lay in between. This CDR3 spans 16 amino acids. The germline V gene encodes CDR1 SGHVS and CDR2 FNYEAQ. In nucleotides, the CDR3 is TGTGCCAGCAGCGGCTTGAGGGGGAGCTCCTACAATGAGCAGTTCTTC. It is translated as CASSGLRGSSYNEQFF.

CDR3 amino acids: CASRVRRTSGNEQFF. The CDR3 DNA reads TGTGCCAGCAGGGTACGTAGGACTAGCGGGAATGAGCAGTTCTTC. This chain links TRBV7-8 with TRBJ2-1, with TRBD2 matching over 11 bases. CDR3 length equals 15 residues. V shed 6 bases, J shed 7 bases, and the junction held 8 bases outside the gene matches. CDR1 is SGHVS, CDR2 FQNEAQ, per germline.

The rearrangement links TRBV30 to TRBJ2-3; D gene ambiguous. Per germline, CDR1 GTSNPN and CDR2 SVGIG (reference sequence). The germline V and J ends were trimmed by 4 bases and 10 bases, with 18 bases remaining between them. CDR3 length equals 13 residues. The CDR3 bases are TGTGCCTGGACCCTCGACTGGGAACGAGCGCAGTATTTT. It yields the protein CAWTLDWERAQYF. The variable domain in full, completed from reference TRBV30 and TRBJ2-3, reads SQTIHQWPATLVQPVGSPLSLECTVEGTSNPNLYWYRQAAGRGLQLLFYSVGIGQISSEVPQNLSASRPQDRQFILSSKKLLLSDSGFYLCAWTLDWERAQYFGPGTRLTVL.

The chain is built from TRBV6-1 and TRBJ2-1; no reliable D call. Looked up from germline, CDR1 is MNHNS and CDR2 is SASEGT. The CDR3 totals 15 residues. V shed 1 base and J shed 7 bases, with 14 bases lying between them. CDR3 sequence: CASSEGRALLNEQFF. The DNA for the CDR3 is TGTGCCAGCAGTGAAGGTAGGGCCCTTCTTAATGAGCAGTTCTTC.

This clone showed up just once. The chain carries TRBV5-4 and TRBJ1-1; no reliable D call. Per germline, CDR1 SGHNT and CDR2 YYREEE (reference sequence). The CDR3 has 16 amino acids. V lost 4 bases and J 1 base, leaving 17 bases between the germline ends. The CDR3 DNA reads as TGTGCCAGCAGCCCCTCGAGCGGACTCAGGAACACTGAAGCTTTCTTT. Encoded protein: CASSPSSGLRNTEAFF.

This clone showed up just a few times. This sequence joins TRBV4-2 and TRBJ2-1, with 13 bases matching TRBD2. The trim removed 4 bases at V and 5 bases at J, leaving 5 bases unmatched. CDR1 and CDR2 from the germline V gene are LGHNA and YNFKEQ. The CDR3 has 16 amino acids. The DNA for the CDR3 is TGTGCCAGCAGCCTCTCGACTAGCGGGGGGAACAATGAGCAGTTCTTC. The encoded protein is CASSLSTSGGNNEQFF.

A note on this clone: A junction boundary mismatches the germline segment, possibly from a read error. V is TRBV19 and J is TRBJ2-1; no definite D call. CDR1 LNHDA and CDR2 SQIVND come from the germline V gene (reference sequence). This CDR3 is 15 amino acids long. CDR3 in DNA: TGTGCCAGTAGTCTGTTATCTGACTCCGACAATGAGCAGTTCTTC. This gives the protein CASSLLSDSDNEQFF.

This clone was seen more than once but under ten times. The rearrangement joins TRBV6-1 to TRBJ2-4; either TRBD1 or TRBD2 may fit D (5 bases each). V was pared by 8 bases and J by 0 bases, with 11 bases between. CDR1 is MNHNS, CDR2 SASEGT, per germline. The CDR3 contains 14 residues. CDR3 sequence: CASREGPAKNIQYF. Here the CDR3 DNA reads TGTGCCAGCCGCGAGGGACCAGCCAAAAACATTCAGTACTTC.

V usage is TRBV7-2 and J usage is TRBJ2-7; 10 bases are a match to TRBD1. Germline CDR1 and CDR2: SGHTA and FQGNSA. This CDR3 spans 15 amino acids. Trimming cost V 7 bases and J 7 bases; bases outside gene matches: 13. The CDR3 region is CASKGGTGVSGEQYF. CDR3 bases: TGTGCCAGCAAAGGGGGGACAGGGGTATCCGGGGAGCAGTACTTC.

The rearrangement uses TRBV5-6 and TRBJ1-2; TRBD1 matches at 7 bases. Per germline, CDR1 SGHDT and CDR2 YYEEEE. V lost 3 bases to trimming and J lost 0 bases; unmatched junction nucleotides: 14. The CDR3 contains 18 residues. CDR3 loop: CASSSRWWTGTSNYGYTF. CDR3 coding DNA: TGTGCCAGCAGCTCCCGGTGGTGGACAGGTACTTCTAACTATGGCTACACCTTC.

This chain joins TRBV29-1 and TRBJ2-5; unclear D gene. Trimming pared 3 bases from V and 3 bases from J, leaving 17 bases between. The CDR3 extends over 15 amino acids. Germline V gene data show CDR1 as SQVTM and CDR2 as ANQGSEA. The CDR3 loop is CSVDGAIGLKETQYF. The CDR3 nucleotides are TGCAGCGTTGATGGAGCGATAGGATTAAAAGAGACCCAGTACTTC.

This sequence joins TRBV14 and TRBJ2-7, with 8 bases matching TRBD2. Germline loops: CDR1 SGHDN, CDR2 FVKESK. The V segment lost 2 bases and the J segment 4 bases; nucleotides outside the gene matches: 1. The CDR3 has 13 amino acids. The CDR3 DNA reads as TGTGCCAGCAGCCAACGGGGGGGATACGAGCAGTACTTC. This encodes CASSQRGGYEQYF.